These 26 T cell receptor beta chains originate from one sample sequenced in a study of blood T cell repertoires in COVID-19. Sequencing used immunoSEQ multiplex PCR; TCRdb keeps in-frame clones, though not all of them. The sample consists of around 330,000 clones, about 92% of them appearing once. Sequencing was performed on PBMCs or T cells enriched from blood (not recorded which). The origin of the receptors is a man in his sixties who had recovered from COVID-19.

The V call is TRBV27, the J call TRBJ2-1; TRBD2 agrees at 12 bases. The CDR3 runs to 14 residues. V was pared by 9 bases and J by 3 bases, with 3 bases of the junction left unmatched. CDR1 and CDR2 (germline): MNHEY, SMNVEV (reference sequence). The CDR3 DNA follows: TGTGCCAGTTGGGGACTAGCGGGCTACAATGAGCAGTTCTTC. This translates into CASWGLAGYNEQFF.

This sequence joins TRBV5-1 and TRBJ1-2; the D is unclear. Germline V gene lookup returns CDR1 SGHRS and CDR2 YFSETQ. This CDR3 has 15 residues. V lost 2 bases and J 4 bases, leaving 15 bases between the germline ends. The CDR3 coding sequence is TGCGCCAGCAGCTTAGGTACTGGCGGGAGCTATGGCTACACCTTC. Its translation: CASSLGTGGSYGYTF.

This clone has a single count. V and J are TRBV7-9 and TRBJ1-2; 7 bases agree with TRBD1. Germline values: CDR1 SEHNR, CDR2 FQNEAQ (reference sequence). Germline trimming cut 1 base from V and 4 bases from J; bases unmatched to any gene: 6. The CDR3 is 15 amino acids. The CDR3 is CASSLGTGGSYGYTF. CDR3 DNA sequence: TGTGCCAGCAGCTTAGGGACAGGCGGATCCTATGGCTACACCTTC.

The chain links TRBV12-2 to TRBJ2-1; the table names TRBD2, a call not compared with the DNA. TRBV12-2 is a pseudogene. This CDR3 is 16 amino acids long. CDR3 amino acids: CASRLGTSGRFDEQFF. The DNA for the CDR3 is TGTGCAAGTCGTCTCGGGACTAGCGGGAGGTTCGATGAGCAGTTCTTC.

This rearrangement joins TRBV5-1 to TRBJ2-7; 7 bases agree with TRBD1. J lost 4 bases, V lost 0 bases, and 7 bases had no gene match. The CDR3 is 15 residues long. Germline CDR1 reads SGHRS; CDR2 reads YFSETQ. The CDR3 DNA reads TGCGCCAGCAGCTTGGTTCGCAGGGGGAAGTACGAGCAGTACTTC. This codes for CASSLVRRGKYEQYF.

This chain connects TRBV6-1 to TRBJ2-3; TRBD2 matches at 7 bases. Germline values: CDR1 MNHNS, CDR2 SASEGT. The CDR3 runs 17 residues. Trimming removed 1 base from V and 7 bases from J; junction bases left unmatched: 14. Written as DNA, the CDR3 is TGTGCCAGCAGTGAAGTTTGGGTAGCGGGTGTATCTCATACGCAGTATTTT. Translation: CASSEVWVAGVSHTQYF.

This clone was recorded a few times. J is TRBJ1-2 and V is TRBV7-9; D is unclear. In germline, CDR1 is SEHNR, CDR2 FQNEAQ (reference sequence). This CDR3 has 15 amino acids. Trimming pared 3 bases from V and 2 bases from J, leaving 13 bases between. The CDR3 here is CASSFGSGKNYGYTF. For the CDR3, the DNA is TGTGCCAGCAGCTTTGGTTCGGGAAAAAACTATGGCTACACCTTC. Full variable domain (outside the CDR3, taken from reference TRBV7-9 and TRBJ1-2): DTGVSQNPRHKITKRGQNVTFRCDPISEHNRLYWYRQTLGQGPEFLTYFQNEAQLEKSRLLSDRFSAERPKGSFSTLEIQRTEQGDSAMYLCASSFGSGKNYGYTFGSGTRLTVV.

The rearrangement joins TRBV5-4 to TRBJ2-2; possible D gene TRBD1, 5 bases. The germline gives CDR1 SGHNT, CDR2 YYREEE (reference sequence). V was pared by 0 bases and J by 2 bases, with 11 bases between. The CDR3 runs to 16 residues. Written as DNA, the CDR3 is TGTGCCAGCAGCTTGGGAAGGGGTCAAAACACCGGGGAGCTGTTTTTT. Translation: CASSLGRGQNTGELFF.

The J gene is TRBJ2-7, the V gene TRBV3-1 (or the pseudogene TRBV3-2); D might be TRBD2 (5 bases). CDR1 is LGHDT, CDR2 YNNKEL, per germline (reference sequence). The length of the CDR3 is 12 residues. Trimming cost V 2 bases and J 7 bases, with 9 bases left between them. The chain's CDR3 is CASSQTSGEQYF. CDR3 in DNA: TGTGCCAGCAGCCAAACCTCGGGGGAGCAGTACTTC.

This clone was recorded once. The chain links TRBV9 to TRBJ1-3; maybe TRBD1 (6 bases). The CDR3 totals 21 residues. The V end lost 0 bases, the J end lost 0 bases, and 25 bases lay between the germline ends. In germline, CDR1 is SGDLS, CDR2 YYNGEE. This CDR3 reads CASSVDPRLGRQESSGNTIYF. CDR3 nucleotide sequence: TGTGCCAGCAGCGTAGATCCCCGACTTGGGAGACAGGAATCCTCTGGAAACACCATATATTTT.

The chain recombines TRBV29-1 with TRBJ2-1; 9 bases match TRBD1. Germline V CDR1 and CDR2: SQVTM, ANQGSEA. The CDR3 is 14 residues long. The ends lost 3 bases at V and 4 bases at J; junction bases unmatched: 4. CDR3 protein: CSVEGQGWYNEQFF. DNA of the CDR3: TGCAGCGTTGAGGGACAGGGCTGGTACAATGAGCAGTTCTTC.

The V gene is TRBV6-5, the J gene TRBJ1-5; no clear D. V shed 2 bases and J shed 5 bases, with 7 bases lying between them. This CDR3 is 13 amino acids long. CDR1 MNHEY and CDR2 SVGAGI come from the germline V gene. CDR3 protein: CASSYREDQPQHF. The CDR3 nucleotides read TGTGCCAGCAGTTACAGGGAGGATCAGCCCCAGCATTTT.

This chain links TRBV19 with TRBJ1-5; 10 bases fit TRBD1. The CDR3 is 14 residues long. In germline, CDR1 is LNHDA, CDR2 SQIVND (reference sequence). Losses at the gene ends were 6 bases for V and 7 bases for J; bases not matched to a gene: 6. CDR3 sequence (DNA): TGTGCCAGTAGCGACAGGGGGCGAGGGCAGCCCCAGCATTTT. It codes for CASSDRGRGQPQHF.

The CDR3 loop reads CASSAVVAGTYEQYF. The CDR3 DNA sequence: TGCGCCAGCAGCGCGGTGGTAGCGGGTACCTACGAGCAGTACTTC. The chain joins TRBV5-1 to TRBJ2-7; 7 bases map to TRBD2. J was trimmed by 2 bases and V by 4 bases; bases with no gene match: 9. Germline V gene sequence: CDR1 SGHRS, CDR2 YFSETQ. The CDR3 is made up of 15 amino acids.

The V gene is TRBV24-1, the J gene TRBJ2-1, with a weak D call TRBD1 (6 bases). The CDR3 is made up of 15 amino acids. Germline loops: CDR1 KGHDR, CDR2 SFDVKD. V was trimmed by 5 bases and J by 0 bases, leaving 10 bases between them. CDR3 amino acids: CATSGGQDSYNEQFF. The CDR3, as DNA: TGTGCCACCAGTGGGGGGCAGGACTCCTACAATGAGCAGTTCTTC.

J is TRBJ1-6 and V is TRBV9; D gene uncertain. V was trimmed by 0 bases and J by 9 bases, leaving 16 bases between them. Looked up from germline, CDR1 is SGDLS and CDR2 is YYNGEE. The length of the CDR3 is 16 residues. CDR3 nucleotides: TGTGCCAGCAGCGTAGATAATGGAGCAGTGGGTTCACCCCTCCACTTT. This translates into CASSVDNGAVGSPLHF.

This clone was counted once. The rearrangement uses TRBV4-1 and TRBJ1-6, with TRBD1 as a possible D gene (5 bases). Trimming cost V 0 bases and J 0 bases, with 9 bases left between them. The CDR3 is 17 residues long. Germline V CDR1 and CDR2: MGHRA, YSYEKL. The CDR3 region is CASSQDLTGSYNSPLHF. CDR3 nucleotides: TGCGCCAGCAGCCAAGATCTTACAGGCTCCTATAATTCACCCCTCCACTTT.

V gene TRBV12-5 combines with J gene TRBJ2-2; 8 positions match TRBD1. V dropped 4 bases and J dropped 6; count of bases not matched to a gene: 13. Germline CDR1 reads LGHNT; CDR2 reads FRNRAP. The CDR3 is 17 amino acids. The CDR3 DNA is TGTGCTAGTGGTTGGACCCCCGGGACAGGATCCCCCGGGGAGCTGTTTTTT. Its protein is CASGWTPGTGSPGELFF.

The chain carries TRBV2 and TRBJ1-2; D is ambiguous. Germline V gene sequence: CDR1 SNHLY, CDR2 FYNNEI. V lost 2 bases and J 8 bases, leaving 9 bases between the germline ends. This CDR3 region has 12 residues. In DNA, the CDR3 is TGTGCCAGCAGTGAATTAGAGGCAGGCTACACCTTC. Its translation is CASSELEAGYTF. The full variable domain, rest sourced from reference TRBV2 and TRBJ1-2, is EPEVTQTPSHQVTQMGQEVILRCVPISNHLYFYWYRQILGQKVEFLVSFYNNEISEKSEIFDDQFSVERPDGSNFTLKIRSTKLEDSAMYFCASSELEAGYTFGSGTRLTVV.

The chain joins TRBV10-2 to TRBJ2-2; TRBD2 agrees at 14 bases. V lost 6 bases, J lost 7 bases, and 13 bases stayed unmatched. Germline CDR1 reads WSHSY; CDR2 reads SAAADI. The CDR3 consists of 18 residues. In nucleotides, the CDR3 is TGCGCCAGCAGCGCTATACCGGGACTAGCGGGAGCCGGCGGGGAGCTGTTTTTT. It encodes CASSAIPGLAGAGGELFF.

This clone occurred a few times. The chain recombines TRBV19 with TRBJ2-7; D is perhaps TRBD1 (5 bases). Trimming stripped 5 bases from V and 4 bases from J, with 6 bases between. Germline CDR1 is LNHDA and CDR2 is SQIVND (reference sequence). The CDR3 loop spans 11 amino acids. CDR3 sequence (DNA): TGTGCCAGTAGTGCAGGGTACGAGCAGTACTTC. Translating it yields CASSAGYEQYF.

The chain uses TRBV19 and TRBJ1-2; 11 bases match TRBD1. The V gene's germline CDR1 is LNHDA and CDR2 SQIVND (reference sequence). The V and J ends lost 5 bases and 6 bases, in that order; junction bases with no gene match: 5. The CDR3 loop spans 14 amino acids. The CDR3 nucleotides read TGTGCCAGTAGTCGGACAGGGGGCCGGGATGGCTACACCTTC. This sequence encodes CASSRTGGRDGYTF.

The gene calls are TRBV6-2 or TRBV6-3 and TRBJ2-6; 9 bases are a match to TRBD2. This CDR3 region has 18 residues. J gave up 1 base and V 2 bases, and 6 bases lay outside the gene matches. From germline, CDR1 is MNHEY and CDR2 SVGEGT. The CDR3 DNA reads as TGTGCCAGCAGTTACAATCTAGCGGGACGGTCTGGGGCCAACGTCCTGACTTTC. Its protein is CASSYNLAGRSGANVLTF.

The J gene is TRBJ1-3, the V gene TRBV11-2; perhaps TRBD1 as D (6 bases). The CDR3 runs 15 residues. Germline loops: CDR1 SGHAT, CDR2 FQNNGV. Trimming removed 5 bases from V and 4 bases from J, with 15 bases in between. CDR3 in amino acids: CASSRGGAGGNTIYF. CDR3 sequence (DNA): TGTGCCAGCAGCCGGGGGGGCGCCGGGGGAAACACCATATATTTT.

The chain is built from TRBV6-5 and TRBJ1-1; D is perhaps TRBD1 (5 bases). Trimming stripped 7 bases from V and 1 base from J, with 16 bases between. The CDR3 contains 15 residues. Germline loops: CDR1 MNHEY, CDR2 SVGAGI. CDR3 sequence (DNA): TGTGCCAGCACCCCCTTCAGGGTTGAGAACACTGAAGCTTTCTTT. Its protein is CASTPFRVENTEAFF.

The chain employs TRBV7-2 and TRBJ1-2; D is unclear. Trimming stripped 7 bases from V and 13 bases from J, with 19 bases between. This CDR3 contains 12 residues. CDR1 is SGHTA and CDR2 is FQGNSA in the germline V gene. CDR3 loop: CASTNPLEHSTF. The DNA for the CDR3 is TGTGCCAGCACGAATCCCCTAGAGCACTCCACCTTC.